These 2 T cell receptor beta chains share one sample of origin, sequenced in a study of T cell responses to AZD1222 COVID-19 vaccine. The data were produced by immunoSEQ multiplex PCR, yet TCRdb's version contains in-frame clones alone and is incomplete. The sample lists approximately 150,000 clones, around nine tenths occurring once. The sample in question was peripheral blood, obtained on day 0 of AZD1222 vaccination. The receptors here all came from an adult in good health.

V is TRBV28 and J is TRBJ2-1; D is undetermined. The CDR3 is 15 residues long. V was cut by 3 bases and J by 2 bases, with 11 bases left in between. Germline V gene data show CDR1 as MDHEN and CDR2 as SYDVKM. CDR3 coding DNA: TGTGCCAGCAGTTTGCCTAGTTCCCCCTACAATGAGCAGTTCTTC. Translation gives CASSLPSSPYNEQFF.

The CDR3 region has the DNA TGCGCCAGCAGCTTGGGCGGACAGGGGGTGCAAGAGACCCAGTACTTC. This translates into CASSLGGQGVQETQYF. The chain links TRBV5-1 to TRBJ2-5; TRBD1 agrees at 10 bases. CDR1 and CDR2 (germline): SGHRS, YFSETQ. The CDR3 runs 16 residues. Trimming cost V 0 bases and J 2 bases; bases outside gene matches: 4.